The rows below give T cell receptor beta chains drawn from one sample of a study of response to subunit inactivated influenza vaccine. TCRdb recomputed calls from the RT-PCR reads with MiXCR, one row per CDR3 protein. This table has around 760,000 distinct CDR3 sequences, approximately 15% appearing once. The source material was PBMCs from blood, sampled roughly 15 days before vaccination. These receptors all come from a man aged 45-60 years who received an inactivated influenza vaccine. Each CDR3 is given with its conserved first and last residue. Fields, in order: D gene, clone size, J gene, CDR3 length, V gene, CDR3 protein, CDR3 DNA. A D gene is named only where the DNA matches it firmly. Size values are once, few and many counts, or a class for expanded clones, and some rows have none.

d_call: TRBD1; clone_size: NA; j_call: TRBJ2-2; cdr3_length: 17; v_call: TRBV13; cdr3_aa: CASSSSGTGIITGELFF; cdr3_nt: TGTGCCAGCAGCTCCTCCGGGACAGGGATAATCACCGGGGAGCTGTTTTTT
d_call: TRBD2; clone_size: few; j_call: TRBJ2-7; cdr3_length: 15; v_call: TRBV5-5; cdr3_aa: CASSLGTSGGSEQYF; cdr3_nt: TGTGCCAGCAGCTTGGGGACTAGCGGGGGATCAGAGCAGTACTTC
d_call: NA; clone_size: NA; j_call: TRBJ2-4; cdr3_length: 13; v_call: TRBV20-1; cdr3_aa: CSGRHLAKNIQYF; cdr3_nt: TGCAGTGGTCGACACTTAGCCAAAAACATTCAGTACTTC
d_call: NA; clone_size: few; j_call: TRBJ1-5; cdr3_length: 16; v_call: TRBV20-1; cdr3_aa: CSARVPGTVSNQPQHF; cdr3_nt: TGCAGTGCTAGAGTACCGGGAACCGTTAGCAATCAGCCCCAGCATTTT
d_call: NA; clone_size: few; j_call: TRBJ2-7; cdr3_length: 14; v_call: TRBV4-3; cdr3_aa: CASSQEEGRDEQYF; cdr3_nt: TGCGCCAGCAGCCAAGAAGAGGGCAGGGACGAGCAGTACTTC
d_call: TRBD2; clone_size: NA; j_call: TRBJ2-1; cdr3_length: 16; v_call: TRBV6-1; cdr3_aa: CASSSGVWRGSNEQFF; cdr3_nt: TGTGCCAGCAGTAGTGGCGTCTGGCGGGGGAGCAATGAGCAGTTCTTC
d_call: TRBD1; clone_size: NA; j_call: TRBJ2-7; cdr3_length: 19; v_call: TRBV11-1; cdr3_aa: CASSRLGQTRRDRSYEQYF; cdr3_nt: TGTGCCAGCAGCCGTTTAGGGCAGACACGACGGGACAGATCCTACGAGCAGTACTTC
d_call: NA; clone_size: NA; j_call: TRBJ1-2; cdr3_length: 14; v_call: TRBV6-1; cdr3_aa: CASMWTAPNYGYTF; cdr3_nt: TGTGCCAGCATGTGGACAGCTCCTAACTATGGCTACACCTTC
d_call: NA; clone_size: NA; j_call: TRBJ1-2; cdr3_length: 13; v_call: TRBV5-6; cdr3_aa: CASSDTGFYGYTF; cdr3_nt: TGTGCCAGCAGCGACACTGGATTCTATGGCTACACCTTC
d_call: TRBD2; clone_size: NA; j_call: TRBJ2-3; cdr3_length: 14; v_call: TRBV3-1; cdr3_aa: CASSQRLATDTQYF; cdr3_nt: TGTGCCAGCAGCCAAAGACTAGCTACAGATACGCAGTATTTT
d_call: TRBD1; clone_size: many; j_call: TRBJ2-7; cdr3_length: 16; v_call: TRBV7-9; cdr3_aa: CASSDQGQGIGYEQYF; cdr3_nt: TGTGCCAGCAGCGACCAAGGACAGGGGATCGGATACGAGCAGTACTTC
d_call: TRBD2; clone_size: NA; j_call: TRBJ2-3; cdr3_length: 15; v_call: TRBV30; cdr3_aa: CASGPSGAPRGTQYF; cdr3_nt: TGTGCCAGTGGGCCTAGCGGAGCCCCTCGGGGTACGCAGTATTTT
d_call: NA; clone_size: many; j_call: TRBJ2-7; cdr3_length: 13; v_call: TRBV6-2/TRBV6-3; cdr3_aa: CASSVTGYYEQYF; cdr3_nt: TGTGCCAGCAGCGTTACAGGGTACTACGAGCAGTACTTC
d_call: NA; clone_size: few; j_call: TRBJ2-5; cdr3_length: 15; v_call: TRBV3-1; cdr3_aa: CASSQVTYSPETQYF; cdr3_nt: TGTGCCAGCAGCCAAGTCACCTATTCCCCAGAGACCCAGTACTTC
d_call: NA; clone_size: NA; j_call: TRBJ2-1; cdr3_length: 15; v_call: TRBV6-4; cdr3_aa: CASSDSGEEYNEQFF; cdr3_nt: TGTGCCAGCAGCGATTCGGGAGAAGAATACAATGAGCAGTTCTTC
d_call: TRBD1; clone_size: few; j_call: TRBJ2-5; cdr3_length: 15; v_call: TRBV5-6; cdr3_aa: CASSLAGTGVETQYF; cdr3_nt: TGTGCCAGCAGCTTGGCGGGGACAGGGGTTGAGACCCAGTACTTC
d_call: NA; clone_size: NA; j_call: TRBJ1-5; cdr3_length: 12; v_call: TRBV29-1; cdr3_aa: CSVAQGDQPQHF; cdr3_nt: TGCAGCGTCGCACAGGGAGATCAGCCCCAGCATTTT
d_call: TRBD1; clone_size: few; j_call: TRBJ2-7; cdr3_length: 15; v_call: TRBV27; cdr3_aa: CASSLGQGVPYEQYF; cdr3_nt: TGTGCCAGCAGTCTCGGACAGGGGGTTCCCTACGAGCAGTACTTC
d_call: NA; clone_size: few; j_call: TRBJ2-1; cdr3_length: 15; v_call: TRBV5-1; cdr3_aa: CASSLGTRTSNEQFF; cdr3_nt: TGCGCCAGCAGCTTGGGCACCCGGACATCCAATGAGCAGTTCTTC
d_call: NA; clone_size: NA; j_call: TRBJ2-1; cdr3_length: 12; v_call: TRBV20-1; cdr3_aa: CSGGGIDNEQFF; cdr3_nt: TGCAGTGGAGGAGGGATTGACAATGAGCAGTTCTTC
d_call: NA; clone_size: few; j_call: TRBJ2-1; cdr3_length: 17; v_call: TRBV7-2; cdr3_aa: CASSSTGAFRHHNEQFF; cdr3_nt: TGTGCCAGCAGCTCGACAGGCGCTTTTAGACACCACAATGAGCAGTTCTTC
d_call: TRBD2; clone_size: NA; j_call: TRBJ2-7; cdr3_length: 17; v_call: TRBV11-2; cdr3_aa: CASSLGLAGSRTYEQYF; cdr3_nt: TGTGCCAGCAGCTTGGGACTAGCGGGCTCCCGAACCTACGAGCAGTACTTC
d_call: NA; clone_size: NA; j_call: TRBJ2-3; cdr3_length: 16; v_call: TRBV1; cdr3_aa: CTSSQESGFITDTQYF; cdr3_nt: TGCACCAGCAGCCAAGAAAGCGGGTTTATCACAGATACGCAGTATTTT
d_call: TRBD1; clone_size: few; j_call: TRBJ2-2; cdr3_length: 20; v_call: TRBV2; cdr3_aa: CASSGGRDSKGYYDTGELFF; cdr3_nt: TGTGCCAGCAGTGGCGGCCGGGACAGTAAGGGCTATTACGACACCGGGGAGCTGTTTTTT
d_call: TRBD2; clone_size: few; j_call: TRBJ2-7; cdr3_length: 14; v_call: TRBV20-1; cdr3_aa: CSAVARGRGYEQYF; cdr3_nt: TGCAGTGCCGTCGCCCGCGGGAGGGGCTACGAGCAGTACTTC
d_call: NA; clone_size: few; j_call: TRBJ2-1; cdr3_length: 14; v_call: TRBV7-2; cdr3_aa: CASSLWTEGDEQFF; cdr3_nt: TGTGCCAGCAGCTTATGGACAGAGGGAGATGAGCAGTTCTTC
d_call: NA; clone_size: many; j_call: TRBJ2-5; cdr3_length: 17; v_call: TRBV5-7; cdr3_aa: CASSLWGLSSLRETQYF; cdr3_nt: TGTGCCAGCAGCTTGTGGGGACTCTCTTCCCTAAGAGAGACCCAGTACTTC
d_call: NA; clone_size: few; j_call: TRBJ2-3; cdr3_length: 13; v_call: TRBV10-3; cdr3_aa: CAISESNPDTQYF; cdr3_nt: TGTGCCATCAGTGAGTCGAATCCAGATACGCAGTATTTT
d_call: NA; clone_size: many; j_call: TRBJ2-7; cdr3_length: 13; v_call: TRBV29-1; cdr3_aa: CSVSQGNPYEQYF; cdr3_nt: TGCAGCGTTTCCCAGGGGAACCCCTACGAGCAGTACTTC
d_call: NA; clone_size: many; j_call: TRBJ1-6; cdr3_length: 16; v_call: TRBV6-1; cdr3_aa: CASSPQSKSYNSPLHF; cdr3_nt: TGTGCCAGCAGTCCCCAGTCGAAGTCCTATAATTCACCCCTCCACTTT
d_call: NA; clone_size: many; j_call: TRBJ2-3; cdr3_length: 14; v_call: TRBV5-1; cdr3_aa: CASRTGTMTDTQYF; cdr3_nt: TGCGCCAGCAGGACCGGGACAATGACAGATACGCAGTATTTT
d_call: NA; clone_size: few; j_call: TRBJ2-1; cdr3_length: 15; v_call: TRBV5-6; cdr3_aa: CASSLGSLSMNEQFF; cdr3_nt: TGTGCCAGCAGCTTAGGCTCCCTGTCGATGAATGAGCAGTTCTTC
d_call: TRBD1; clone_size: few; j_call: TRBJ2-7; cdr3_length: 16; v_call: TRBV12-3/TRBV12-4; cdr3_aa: CASSTWDRDRTYEQYF; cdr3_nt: TGTGCCAGCAGTACCTGGGACAGGGATCGGACCTACGAGCAGTACTTC
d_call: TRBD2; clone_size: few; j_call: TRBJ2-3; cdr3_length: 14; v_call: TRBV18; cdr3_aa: CASSPTSRTDTQYF; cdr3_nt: TGTGCCAGCTCGCCGACTAGCCGTACAGATACGCAGTATTTT
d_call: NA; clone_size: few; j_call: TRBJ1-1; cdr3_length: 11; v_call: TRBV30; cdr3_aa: CGAGRGTEAFF; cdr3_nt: TGTGGAGCGGGGCGCGGCACTGAAGCTTTCTTT
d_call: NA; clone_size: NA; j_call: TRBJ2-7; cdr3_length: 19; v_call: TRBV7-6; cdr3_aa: CASSPLVRDRLLKMYEQYF; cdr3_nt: TGTGCCAGCAGCCCATTAGTCCGGGACCGACTATTAAAGATGTACGAGCAGTACTTC
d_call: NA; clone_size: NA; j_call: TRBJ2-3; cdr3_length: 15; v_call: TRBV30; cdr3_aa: CAWSAHNPRTDTQYF; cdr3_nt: TGTGCCTGGAGTGCTCACAACCCCCGCACAGATACGCAGTATTTT
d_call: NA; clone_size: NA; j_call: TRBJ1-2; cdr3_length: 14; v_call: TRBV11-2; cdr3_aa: CASSLRGGSGGYTF; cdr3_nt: TGTGCCAGCAGCTTAAGAGGAGGATCCGGTGGCTACACCTTC
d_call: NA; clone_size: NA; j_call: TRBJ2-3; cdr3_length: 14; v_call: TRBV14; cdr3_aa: CASSQIRGTDTQYF; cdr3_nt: TGTGCCAGCAGCCAAATCAGAGGCACAGATACGCAGTATTTT
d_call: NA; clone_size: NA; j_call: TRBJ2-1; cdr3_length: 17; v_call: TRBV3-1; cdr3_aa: CASSPTGTPSTYNEQFF; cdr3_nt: TGTGCCAGCAGCCCTACCGGGACTCCTTCGACCTACAATGAGCAGTTCTTC
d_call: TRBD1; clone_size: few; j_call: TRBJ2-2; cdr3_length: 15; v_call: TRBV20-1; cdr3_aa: CSAYLPRGRTGELFF; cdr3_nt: TGCAGTGCTTACCTCCCTAGGGGGCGGACCGGGGAGCTGTTTTTT
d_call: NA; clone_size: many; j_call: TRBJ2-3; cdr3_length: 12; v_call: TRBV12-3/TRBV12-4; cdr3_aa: CASSLNPRTVHF; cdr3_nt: TGTGCCAGCAGTCTAAACCCCAGGACGGTGCATTTT
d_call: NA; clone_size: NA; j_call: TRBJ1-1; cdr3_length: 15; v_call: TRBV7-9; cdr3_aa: CASSSTGILNTEAFF; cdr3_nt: TGTGCCAGCAGTTCTACAGGGATCTTGAACACTGAAGCTTTCTTT
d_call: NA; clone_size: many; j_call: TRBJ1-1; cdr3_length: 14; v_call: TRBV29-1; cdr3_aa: CSVEDRGRNTEAFF; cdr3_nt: TGCAGCGTTGAAGATCGAGGAAGGAACACTGAAGCTTTCTTT
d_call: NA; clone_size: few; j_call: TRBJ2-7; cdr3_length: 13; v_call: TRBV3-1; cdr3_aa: CASSPLGGWEQYF; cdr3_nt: TGTGCCAGCAGCCCGTTAGGGGGTTGGGAGCAGTACTTC
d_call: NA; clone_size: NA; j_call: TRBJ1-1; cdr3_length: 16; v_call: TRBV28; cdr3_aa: CASSLPVVRAGTEAFF; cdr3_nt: TGTGCCAGCAGTTTACCGGTGGTCAGGGCCGGCACTGAAGCTTTCTTT
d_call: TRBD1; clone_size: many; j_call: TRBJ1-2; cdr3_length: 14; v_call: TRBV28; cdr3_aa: CASTQGQGTYGYTF; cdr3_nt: TGTGCCAGCACTCAGGGACAGGGAACTTATGGCTACACCTTC
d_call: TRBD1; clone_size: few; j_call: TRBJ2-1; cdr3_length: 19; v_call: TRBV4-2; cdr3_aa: CASTPADRGLGTSYNEQFF; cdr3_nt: TGTGCCAGCACCCCCGCCGACAGGGGGCTAGGGACTAGCTACAATGAGCAGTTCTTC
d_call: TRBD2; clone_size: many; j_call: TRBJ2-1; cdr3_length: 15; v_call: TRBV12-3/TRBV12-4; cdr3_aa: CASSPSGGAYNEQFF; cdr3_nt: TGTGCCAGCAGCCCAAGCGGGGGGGCCTACAATGAGCAGTTCTTC
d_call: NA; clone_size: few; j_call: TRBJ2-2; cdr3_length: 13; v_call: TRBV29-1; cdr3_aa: CSVHLPPTGELFF; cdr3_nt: TGCAGCGTTCATCTTCCCCCCACCGGGGAGCTGTTTTTT
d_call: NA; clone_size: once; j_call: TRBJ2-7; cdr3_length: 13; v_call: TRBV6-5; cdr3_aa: CASSLDPGYEQYF; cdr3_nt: TGTGCCAGCAGTTTGGATCCGGGTTACGAGCAGTACTTC
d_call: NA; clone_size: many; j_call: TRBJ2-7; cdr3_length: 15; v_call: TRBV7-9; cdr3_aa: CASSAERQPTYEQYF; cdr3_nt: TGTGCCAGCAGCGCCGAGAGACAGCCTACCTACGAGCAGTACTTC
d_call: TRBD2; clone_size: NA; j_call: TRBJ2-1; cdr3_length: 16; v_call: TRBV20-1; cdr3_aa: CSARDPERGTYNEQFF; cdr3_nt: TGCAGTGCTAGAGATCCGGAGCGGGGAACCTACAATGAGCAGTTCTTC
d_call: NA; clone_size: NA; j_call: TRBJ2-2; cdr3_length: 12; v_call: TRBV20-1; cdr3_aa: CSASTTRGELFF; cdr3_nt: TGCAGTGCTAGTACCACCCGAGGGGAGCTGTTTTTT